The rows below give T cell receptor beta chains drawn from one sample of a study of T cell responses to AZD1222 COVID-19 vaccine. Sequenced by immunoSEQ multiplex PCR; TCRdb stores in-frame clones only, minus some. The sample totals about 140,000 clones. Material: peripheral blood. Every receptor here comes from an adult in good health. Both conserved end residues are part of each CDR3. The order of the fields is J gene, V gene, D gene, CDR3 DNA, CDR3 protein. D genes are given only for firm matches.

J gene: TRBJ1-6
V gene: TRBV11-3
D gene: -
CDR3 DNA: TGTGCCAGCAGCTTAGATACTTCACCCCTCCACTTT
CDR3 protein: CASSLDTSPLHF

J gene: TRBJ2-5
V gene: TRBV5-1
D gene: -
CDR3 DNA: TGCGCCAGCAGCTTTGGGCCCAGTCAAGAGACCCAGTACTTC
CDR3 protein: CASSFGPSQETQYF

J gene: TRBJ1-3
V gene: TRBV9
D gene: -
CDR3 DNA: TGTGCCAGCAGCCCCCAAGGGGCTAGTGGAAACACCATATATTTT
CDR3 protein: CASSPQGASGNTIYF

J gene: TRBJ1-2
V gene: TRBV4-3
D gene: -
CDR3 DNA: TGCGCCAGCAGCCCCTCCGGGGCTGGCTCTGGCTACACCTTC
CDR3 protein: CASSPSGAGSGYTF

J gene: TRBJ1-6
V gene: TRBV7-2
D gene: -
CDR3 DNA: TGTGCCAGCAGCTTATTTTCGGCTTTTGGGAGTTCACCCCTCCACTTT
CDR3 protein: CASSLFSAFGSSPLHF

J gene: TRBJ1-2
V gene: TRBV24-1
D gene: -
CDR3 DNA: TGTGCCACCAGTGATAGTACTAACTATGGCTACACCTTC
CDR3 protein: CATSDSTNYGYTF

J gene: TRBJ1-5
V gene: TRBV19
D gene: TRBD1
CDR3 DNA: TGTGCCAGCCAAGCAGGGGGCTTTGAGCAGCCCCAGCATTTT
CDR3 protein: CASQAGGFEQPQHF

J gene: TRBJ2-7
V gene: TRBV28
D gene: -
CDR3 DNA: TGTGCCAGCAGTTGGGTTGGGGGGCCCTACGAGCAGTACTTC
CDR3 protein: CASSWVGGPYEQYF

J gene: TRBJ1-1
V gene: TRBV14
D gene: TRBD1
CDR3 DNA: TGTGCCAGCAGCCCACAGGGGGCGGTGGGCACTGAAGCTTTCTTT
CDR3 protein: CASSPQGAVGTEAFF

J gene: TRBJ1-2
V gene: TRBV7-2
D gene: -
CDR3 DNA: TGTGCCAGCAGCTTAGAAGTAGGGGACTATGGCTACACCTTC
CDR3 protein: CASSLEVGDYGYTF

J gene: TRBJ1-1
V gene: TRBV4-3
D gene: -
CDR3 DNA: TGCGCCAGCAGCCAAGTTAACACGGGGACTGAAGCTTTCTTT
CDR3 protein: CASSQVNTGTEAFF

J gene: TRBJ1-5
V gene: TRBV19
D gene: TRBD1
CDR3 DNA: TGTGCCAGTAGTTTCACCGGGACAGATAGCAATCAGCCCCAGCATTTT
CDR3 protein: CASSFTGTDSNQPQHF

J gene: TRBJ1-5
V gene: TRBV3-1/TRBV3-2
D gene: -
CDR3 DNA: TGTGCCAGCAGCCAAGGACAGAGCGGCAATCAGCCCCAGCATTTT
CDR3 protein: CASSQGQSGNQPQHF

J gene: TRBJ1-1
V gene: TRBV7-3
D gene: -
CDR3 DNA: TGTGCCAGCAGCTTAAGTTTGGCCACTGAAGCTTTCTTT
CDR3 protein: CASSLSLATEAFF

J gene: TRBJ2-1
V gene: TRBV28
D gene: TRBD2
CDR3 DNA: TGTGCCAGCAGTTTTGGCGGGGGGACTAACCACAATGAGCAGTTCTTC
CDR3 protein: CASSFGGGTNHNEQFF

J gene: TRBJ1-2
V gene: TRBV6-6
D gene: -
CDR3 DNA: TGTGCCAGCAGTTACGTGGGGGCTAACTATGGCTACACCTTC
CDR3 protein: CASSYVGANYGYTF

J gene: TRBJ2-1
V gene: TRBV9
D gene: TRBD2
CDR3 DNA: TGTGCCAGCAGCGGAGAGCGGGGACGGCTGGGGAATGAGCAGTTCTTC
CDR3 protein: CASSGERGRLGNEQFF

J gene: TRBJ2-7
V gene: TRBV7-9
D gene: -
CDR3 DNA: TGTGCCAGCTCCCTCGGGGGGCCCTACGAGCAGTACTTC
CDR3 protein: CASSLGGPYEQYF

J gene: TRBJ2-7
V gene: TRBV6-6
D gene: -
CDR3 DNA: TGTGCCAGCAGTTATTCGGACAAGGCCTACGAGCAGTACTTC
CDR3 protein: CASSYSDKAYEQYF

J gene: TRBJ2-3
V gene: TRBV4-1
D gene: -
CDR3 DNA: TGCGCCAGCAGCCAAGAAGGGATAAGCACAGATACGCAGTATTTT
CDR3 protein: CASSQEGISTDTQYF

J gene: TRBJ1-3
V gene: TRBV11-3
D gene: -
CDR3 DNA: TGTGCCAGCAGCTTGATTGGAGCCATATATTTT
CDR3 protein: CASSLIGAIYF

J gene: TRBJ2-5
V gene: TRBV6-5
D gene: TRBD1
CDR3 DNA: TGTGCCAGCAGTAAAACAGGGGGCGCAGAGACCCAGTACTTC
CDR3 protein: CASSKTGGAETQYF

J gene: TRBJ2-7
V gene: TRBV7-2
D gene: TRBD2
CDR3 DNA: TGTGCCAGCAGCTTAGGCGGGGGGATAGTTTACGAGCAGTACTTC
CDR3 protein: CASSLGGGIVYEQYF

J gene: TRBJ1-1
V gene: TRBV28
D gene: -
CDR3 DNA: TGTGCCAGCACTCCCCGGTGGGGTGAAGCTTTCTTT
CDR3 protein: CASTPRWGEAFF

J gene: TRBJ2-5
V gene: TRBV7-2
D gene: TRBD2
CDR3 DNA: TGTGCCAGCAGCTTAGCTAGCGGGGGGGCGAACCAAGAGACCCAGTACTTC
CDR3 protein: CASSLASGGANQETQYF